The 32 T cell receptor beta chains given below trace back to one sample, sequenced in a study of identical twins. TCRdb re-analysed the 5' RACE reads in MiXCR, keeping a single row per CDR3 protein. Here the sample spans more than 600,000 distinct CDR3 sequences, about 18% being singletons. This sample also belongs to another study, concerning T cells expressing NK-cell markers.

Source material: PBMCs. Receptors originate from a woman aged 18-30 years in good health.

The chain carries TRBV6-5 and TRBJ2-1, with D hard to call. Germline CDR1 is MNHEY and CDR2 is SVGAGI. With 2 bases removed from V and 4 bases from J, the gap between germline ends came to 9 bases. The CDR3 totals 14 residues. The CDR3 coding sequence is TGTGCCAGCAGTTACGTAGGCCCATACAATGAGCAGTTCTTC. Its translation: CASSYVGPYNEQFF.

The count of this clonotype is one. V usage is TRBV3-1 and J usage is TRBJ2-6; no definite D call. V gave up 3 bases and J gave up 0 bases, with 12 bases separating them. The CDR3 sequence is 17 residues long. The germline gives CDR1 LGHDT, CDR2 YNNKEL (reference sequence). CDR3 loop: CASSQVPLRSGANVLTF. The CDR3 DNA sequence: TGTGCCAGCAGCCAGGTACCGCTGCGCTCTGGGGCCAACGTCCTGACTTTC.

The chain has TRBV3-1 and TRBJ2-5; D unclear. This CDR3 comprises 14 residues. V was pared by 0 bases and J by 5 bases, with 10 bases between. Germline V gene data show CDR1 as LGHDT and CDR2 as YNNKEL (reference sequence). CDR3 loop: CASSQETAVETQYF. The CDR3 coding sequence is TGTGCCAGCAGCCAAGAGACGGCAGTGGAGACCCAGTACTTC.

This clonotype was seen more than once but under ten times. The chain has TRBV7-9 and TRBJ2-7; the D gene could be TRBD1 or TRBD2 (5 bases each). Germline V lookup: CDR1 SEHNR, CDR2 FQNEAQ (reference sequence). The V and J ends lost 5 bases and 2 bases respectively, with 22 bases between them. CDR3 length: 17 amino acids. CDR3: CASSPRLSGTGAYEQYF. CDR3 coding DNA: TGTGCCAGCAGCCCTAGGTTATCCGGGACGGGCGCCTACGAGCAGTACTTC.

The chain employs TRBV5-1 and TRBJ1-1; 8 bases agree with TRBD1. J was trimmed by 3 bases and V by 4 bases; bases with no gene match: 5. The CDR3 totals 14 residues. Germline V gene lookup returns CDR1 SGHRS and CDR2 YFSETQ. The CDR3 DNA is TGCGCCAGCAGCCCAGGGGGCATGGACACTGAAGCTTTCTTT. It codes for CASSPGGMDTEAFF.

The chain recombines TRBV6-2 or TRBV6-3 with TRBJ2-7; perhaps TRBD1 as D (6 bases). V shed 7 bases and J shed 6 bases, with 16 bases lying between them. The CDR3 consists of 13 residues. Germline CDR1 reads MNHEY; CDR2 reads SVGEGT. The CDR3 DNA sequence: TGTGCCAGCAAATCACAGGGAGTGCGCGAGCAGTACTTC. It yields the protein CASKSQGVREQYF.

The DNA of the CDR3 is TGTGCCAGCAGGCTGGCGGGATACACTGAAGCTTTCTTT. Protein: CASRLAGYTEAFF. V gene TRBV6-1 combines with J gene TRBJ1-1; D is unresolved. This CDR3 spans 13 amino acids. From germline, CDR1 is MNHNS and CDR2 SASEGT. V was clipped by 6 bases and J by 3 bases, with 11 bases between them.

V and J are TRBV27 and TRBJ1-3; D remains ambiguous. Germline V gene lookup returns CDR1 MNHEY and CDR2 SMNVEV (reference sequence). V shed 6 bases and J shed 1 base, with 10 bases lying between them. This CDR3 comprises 14 residues. The CDR3 DNA reads as TGTGCCAGCAGGCCCCCTGGATCTGGAAACACCATATATTTT. Residues: CASRPPGSGNTIYF.

This clonotype showed up many times. The chain has TRBV12-3 or TRBV12-4 and TRBJ2-5, with no clear D. V was pared by 6 bases and J by 3 bases, with 8 bases between. This CDR3 contains 12 residues. DNA for the CDR3: TGTGCCAGCAGCGGTCTAAAAGAGACCCAGTACTTC. Encoded protein: CASSGLKETQYF.

A few counts support this clonotype. The V call is TRBV20-1, the J call TRBJ2-5; possibly TRBD2 for D (5 bases). Germline lookup yields CDR1 DFQATT and CDR2 SNEGSKA (reference sequence). V was clipped by 3 bases and J by 3 bases, with 11 bases between them. The CDR3 spans 13 residues. The CDR3 region is CSASSGIEETQYF. The CDR3 DNA follows: TGCAGTGCTAGCTCCGGGATCGAAGAGACCCAGTACTTC.

The rearrangement joins TRBV5-1 to TRBJ2-3; 9 bases agree with TRBD1. Germline V lookup: CDR1 SGHRS, CDR2 YFSETQ. The V gene end was trimmed by 5 bases and the J gene end by 7 bases; junction bases not matched to a gene: 8. The CDR3 is 14 residues long. CDR3 sequence: CASSADRGGNTQYF. For the CDR3, the DNA is TGCGCCAGCAGTGCGGACAGGGGAGGAAATACGCAGTATTTT.

A single count supports this clonotype. The CDR3 reads CASSQFASATDTQYF. The CDR3 region has the DNA TGCGCCAGCAGCCAATTCGCATCCGCCACAGATACGCAGTATTTT. V is TRBV5-1 and J is TRBJ2-3; D ambiguous. The CDR3 runs 15 residues. V was shortened by 4 bases and J by 2 bases, with 14 bases between the two germline ends. Germline V lookup: CDR1 SGHRS, CDR2 YFSETQ.

This clonotype was seen a handful of times. This chain links TRBV12-3 or TRBV12-4 with TRBJ2-5; D might be TRBD1 (5 bases). The CDR3 totals 14 residues. V gave up 5 bases and J gave up 5 bases, with 15 bases separating them. CDR3 protein: CASSVQGWDETQYF. CDR3 in DNA: TGTGCCAGCAGTGTGCAGGGATGGGATGAGACCCAGTACTTC.

The chain is built from TRBV20-1 and TRBJ2-5; TRBD1 might be the D (5 bases). The germline V gene encodes CDR1 DFQATT and CDR2 SNEGSKA (reference sequence). The CDR3 length is 15 residues. Between the trimmed V and J ends, which lost 6 bases and 0 bases, there was a span of 17 bases. CDR3 coding DNA: TGCAGTGCGCAACCGGCTCAGGGATACCAAGAGACCCAGTACTTC. Translation gives CSAQPAQGYQETQYF.

By share, this clonotype ranks as medium-sized. The CDR3 is CASSDSSRGSYNEQFF. The CDR3 coding sequence is TGTGCCAGCAGTGACTCGAGTCGGGGCTCCTACAATGAGCAGTTCTTC. V and J are TRBV6-4 and TRBJ2-1; D possibly corresponds to TRBD2 (5 bases). This CDR3 contains 16 residues. The germline V and J ends were trimmed by 0 bases and 0 bases, with 9 bases remaining between them. Germline V gives CDR1 MRHNA, CDR2 SNTAGT.

This chain uses TRBV3-1 with TRBJ2-5; the D is unclear. CDR1 and CDR2 (germline): LGHDT, YNNKEL (reference sequence). The CDR3 has 14 amino acids. V was clipped by 2 bases and J by 1 base, with 8 bases between them. The CDR3 bases are TGTGCCAGCAGCCAAACGGCTATCCAAGAGACCCAGTACTTC. Protein sequence: CASSQTAIQETQYF.

This clonotype was detected only a few times. The CDR3 DNA reads as TGTGCCTGGAGTTGGGTGAACACTGAAGCTTTCTTT. Translation: CAWSWVNTEAFF. This sequence joins TRBV30 and TRBJ1-1; no definite D call. Germline CDR1 and CDR2: GTSNPN and SVGIG (reference sequence). The CDR3 is 12 residues long. Trimming took 2 bases from V and 0 from J, leaving 4 bases between them.

This chain connects TRBV7-6 to TRBJ2-3, with 8 bases lining up with TRBD2. The J segment lost 6 bases and the V segment lost 5 bases, leaving 7 bases of the junction unmatched. CDR3 length equals 14 residues. Germline CDR1 reads SGHVS; CDR2 reads FNYEAQ. The CDR3 coding sequence is TGTGCCAGCAGCCATGGGACTAGTTTGGATACGCAGTATTTT. It yields the protein CASSHGTSLDTQYF.

The chain carries TRBV20-1 and TRBJ2-7; D call uncertain. CDR1 DFQATT and CDR2 SNEGSKA come from the germline V gene (reference sequence). The CDR3 covers 13 residues. V was cut by 6 bases and J by 2 bases, with 14 bases left in between. The DNA of the CDR3 is TGCAGTGCCCGACGGGCCTCTACCTACGAGCAGTACTTC. This encodes CSARRASTYEQYF.

This clonotype appeared many times. CDR3: CASRADQHEQYF. Written as DNA, the CDR3 is TGCGCCAGCAGGGCCGACCAGCACGAGCAGTACTTC. The chain is built from TRBV5-1 and TRBJ2-7; D remains ambiguous. Trimming left V 5 bases short and J 5 bases short, with 11 bases between. Germline CDR1 is SGHRS and CDR2 is YFSETQ. This CDR3 contains 12 residues.

The chain employs TRBV12-3 or TRBV12-4 and TRBJ2-1; 8 bases map to TRBD2. V was pared by 2 bases and J by 8 bases, with 8 bases of the junction left unmatched. The CDR3 contains 15 residues. The CDR3 loop is CASSLRGGAADEQFF. CDR3 sequence (DNA): TGTGCCAGCAGTTTACGGGGGGGGGCCGCCGATGAGCAGTTCTTC.

The genes are TRBV12-5 and TRBJ2-7; TRBD1 is a possible D gene (6 bases). Germline V gives CDR1 LGHNT, CDR2 FRNRAP. Trimming left V 5 bases short and J 3 bases short, with 11 bases between. The CDR3 length is 13 residues. The CDR3, as DNA: TGTGCTAGTGGTCCCCGGGACAACTACGAGCAGTACTTC. Amino acids: CASGPRDNYEQYF. Based on the CDR3 plus reference TRBV12-5 and TRBJ2-7, the full variable domain is DARVTQTPRHKVTEMGQEVTMRCQPILGHNTVFWYRQTMMQGLELLAYFRNRAPLDDSGMPKDRFSAEMPDATLATLKIQPSEPRDSAVYFCASGPRDNYEQYFGPGTRLTVT.

The chain links TRBV20-1 to TRBJ2-1; TRBD2 matches at 8 bases. Germline loops: CDR1 DFQATT, CDR2 SNEGSKA (reference sequence). V shed 1 base, J shed 6 bases, and the junction held 5 bases outside the gene matches. This CDR3 contains 14 residues. The CDR3 coding sequence is TGCAGTGCTAGAGCCAGCGGGAGAACCAATGAGCAGTTCTTC. Translated, it gives CSARASGRTNEQFF.

Only a few counts were recorded for this clonotype. The rearrangement joins TRBV10-3 to TRBJ1-1, with TRBD1 matching over 9 bases. This CDR3 spans 13 amino acids. The germline gives CDR1 ENHRY, CDR2 SYGVKD. Germline trimming cut 8 bases from V and 3 bases from J; bases unmatched to any gene: 4. CDR3 sequence reads: CAIRTGEDTEAFF. The CDR3 DNA reads TGTGCCATCCGGACAGGGGAAGACACTGAAGCTTTCTTT.

Ten or more counts support this clonotype. The rearrangement joins TRBV20-1 to TRBJ2-1, with 9 bases that match TRBD2. CDR1 and CDR2 (germline): DFQATT, SNEGSKA (reference sequence). There are 15 residues in the CDR3. V shed 2 bases, J shed 4 bases, and the junction held 6 bases outside the gene matches. The CDR3 sequence: CSARLAGVKYNEQFF. CDR3 DNA: TGCAGTGCTAGATTAGCGGGAGTCAAGTACAATGAGCAGTTCTTC.

The chain uses TRBV2 and TRBJ2-5, with TRBD2 matching 9 bases. The germline V gene has CDR1 SNHLY and CDR2 FYNNEI. V was pared by 8 bases and J by 1 base, with 11 bases of the junction left unmatched. The CDR3 covers 16 residues. DNA for the CDR3: TGTGCCAGCGGTGTTCGGACTAGCGTCTTCCAAGAGACCCAGTACTTC. Translated, it gives CASGVRTSVFQETQYF. Filled out from reference TRBV2 and TRBJ2-5, the complete variable domain reads EPEVTQTPSHQVTQMGQEVILRCVPISNHLYFYWYRQILGQKVEFLVSFYNNEISEKSEIFDDQFSVERPDGSNFTLKIRSTKLEDSAMYFCASGVRTSVFQETQYFGPGTRLLVL.

The chain has TRBV11-2 and TRBJ1-1, with 9 positions matching TRBD1. The germline V gene has CDR1 SGHAT and CDR2 FQNNGV. Trimming cost V 6 bases and J 1 base; bases outside gene matches: 12. The CDR3 sequence is 17 residues long. The CDR3 DNA is TGTGCCAGCAGGACGGGACAGGGTCCCGTTGGGAACACTGAAGCTTTCTTT. Translated, it gives CASRTGQGPVGNTEAFF.

This clonotype was observed a handful of times. The J gene is TRBJ2-7, the V gene TRBV5-6; the D gene could be TRBD1 or TRBD2 (5 bases each). The V gene's germline CDR1 is SGHDT and CDR2 YYEEEE. V lost 4 bases, J lost 4 bases, and 15 bases lay in between. The length of the CDR3 is 14 residues. The CDR3 is CASSPPGRMYEQYF. The CDR3 DNA reads TGTGCCAGCAGCCCCCCGGGACGGATGTACGAGCAGTACTTC.

This clonotype was observed a handful of times. The DNA for the CDR3 is TGTGCCAGCAGTTCTCGGGGGAGGGTGGAGACCCAGTACTTC. It yields the protein CASSSRGRVETQYF. This chain links TRBV12-3 or TRBV12-4 with TRBJ2-5; 7 nucleotides align to TRBD2. V lost 4 bases to trimming and J lost 5 bases; unmatched junction nucleotides: 7. The CDR3 is made up of 14 amino acids.

This clonotype was picked up many times. The chain couples TRBV5-1 to TRBJ1-1, with TRBD1 matching 7 bases. The CDR3 spans 13 residues. J was trimmed by 5 bases and V by 3 bases; bases with no gene match: 4. Germline V lookup: CDR1 SGHRS, CDR2 YFSETQ. CDR3 sequence (DNA): TGCGCCAGCAGCTCGTTACAGGGGACTGAAGCTTTCTTT. It codes for CASSSLQGTEAFF.

The chain recombines TRBV9 with TRBJ2-2; weak D call: TRBD1 (5 bases). This CDR3 contains 14 residues. V was trimmed by 3 bases and J by 3 bases, leaving 9 bases between them. Per the germline V gene, CDR1 is SGDLS and CDR2 is YYNGEE. CDR3 protein: CASSGTHYTGELFF. The CDR3 DNA reads as TGTGCCAGCAGCGGGACACATTACACCGGGGAGCTGTTTTTT.

This clonotype was picked up a small number of times. The rearrangement links TRBV12-3 or TRBV12-4 to TRBJ2-7, with D perhaps TRBD1 or TRBD2 (7 bases each). The CDR3 is made up of 14 amino acids. Trimming shortened V by 6 bases and J by 0 bases, and 12 bases separated the two germline ends. The CDR3, as DNA: TGTGCCAGCAGCTCAGGGGGGGACTCCTACGAGCAGTACTTC. This sequence encodes CASSSGGDSYEQYF.